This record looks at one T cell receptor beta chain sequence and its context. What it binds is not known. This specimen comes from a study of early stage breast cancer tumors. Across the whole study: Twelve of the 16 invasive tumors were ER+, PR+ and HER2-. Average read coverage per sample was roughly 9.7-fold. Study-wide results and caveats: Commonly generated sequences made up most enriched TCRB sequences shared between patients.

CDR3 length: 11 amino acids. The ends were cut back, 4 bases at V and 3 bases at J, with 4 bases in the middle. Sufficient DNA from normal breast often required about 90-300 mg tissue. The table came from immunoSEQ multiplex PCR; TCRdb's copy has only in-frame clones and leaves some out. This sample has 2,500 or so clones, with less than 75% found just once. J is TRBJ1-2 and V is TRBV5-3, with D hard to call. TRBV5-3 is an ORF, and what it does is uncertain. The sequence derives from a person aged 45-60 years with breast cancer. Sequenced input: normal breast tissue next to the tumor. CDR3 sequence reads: CARSPYYGYTF. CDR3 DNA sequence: TGTGCCAGAAGCCCGTACTATGGCTACACCTTC.